This is a list of T cell receptor beta chains from one sample in a study of spatial heterogeneity in lung cancer. In TCRdb, the 5' RACE reads were re-called with MiXCR into one record per CDR3 protein. The profile shows tens of thousands of distinct CDR3 sequences, 4.5% to 7.5% of them singletons. This sample comprised PBMCs, obtained at follow-up. All receptors derive from a male donor with early-stage non-small cell lung cancer. Both conserved end residues are part of each CDR3. The order of the fields is clone size, D gene, V gene, J gene, CDR3 DNA, CDR3 protein. A D gene is named only where the DNA matches it firmly. Expanded clones are given a class, and other clones once, few, many or no size at all.

>few|-|TRBV19|TRBJ2-3
TGTGCCAGTAGCATCGACACCGTCCTCACAGATACGCAGTATTTT
CASSIDTVLTDTQYF
>many|TRBD1|TRBV6-2/TRBV6-3|TRBJ2-3
TGTGCCAGCGCCGATGTCAGGGGGGATACGCAGTATTTT
CASADVRGDTQYF
>many|-|TRBV12-3/TRBV12-4|TRBJ2-1
TGTGCCAGCAGTTTTCTGGCTAGTGCAAATGAGCAGTTCTTC
CASSFLASANEQFF
>few|-|TRBV5-5|TRBJ2-5
TGTGCCAGCACCCTCTATTTGGGAGGTGAGACCCAGTACTTC
CASTLYLGGETQYF
>-|-|TRBV29-1|TRBJ1-5
TGCAGCGTTTCGCAGTTGGACAGCAATCAGCCCCAGCATTTT
CSVSQLDSNQPQHF
>many|-|TRBV28|TRBJ2-3
TGTGCCAGCAGTGTTCGGGACGGGACAGATACGCAGTATTTT
CASSVRDGTDTQYF
>many|TRBD1|TRBV6-5|TRBJ1-2
TGTGCCAGCAGAGGACAGGGGCGCGGCTACACCTTC
CASRGQGRGYTF
>many|TRBD1|TRBV7-2|TRBJ1-2
TGTGCCAGCAGCCCCCGAAGACCCGGGACAGGCGGCTACACCTTC
CASSPRRPGTGGYTF
>few|TRBD2|TRBV7-9|TRBJ2-7
TGTGCCAGCAGGACTAGCGGGGGGAACGACGAGCAGTACTTC
CASRTSGGNDEQYF
>-|TRBD1|TRBV9|TRBJ2-7
TGTGCCAGCAGCTTGAGGACAGGGATGAACGAGCAGTACTTC
CASSLRTGMNEQYF
>many|-|TRBV12-5|TRBJ1-2
TGTGCTAGTGCCCCCGGGGGGTATGGCTACACCTTC
CASAPGGYGYTF
>many|-|TRBV5-1|TRBJ2-7
TGCGCCAGCAGCACCACCGGGACTTCCTCCTACGAGCAGTACTTC
CASSTTGTSSYEQYF
>few|TRBD2|TRBV20-1|TRBJ2-7
TGCAGTGCTATCCCTTTTAGCGGGGGGAGCTCCTACGAGCAGTACTTC
CSAIPFSGGSSYEQYF
>-|TRBD1|TRBV6-1|TRBJ1-2
TGTGCCAGCAGTCTACAGACAGGGACTAACTATGGCTACACCTTC
CASSLQTGTNYGYTF
>-|-|TRBV27|TRBJ2-5
TGTGCCAGCAGTTTATCCGAAAACGGGGCCCAGTACTTC
CASSLSENGAQYF
>few|TRBD1|TRBV7-2|TRBJ2-7
TGTGCCAGCAGCTCACAGGGACAGATCTACGAGCAGTACTTC
CASSSQGQIYEQYF
>-|-|TRBV12-5|TRBJ1-2
TGTGCTAGTGGTTTGGTACACCCCGGCTATGGCTACACCTTC
CASGLVHPGYGYTF
>-|-|TRBV30|TRBJ2-2
TGTGCCTGGAGTGTTGGTTCCGTGGGAGACACCGGGGAGCTGTTTTTT
CAWSVGSVGDTGELFF
>-|TRBD2|TRBV3-1|TRBJ2-1
TGTGCCAGCAGCCAATCCTATTACGGGGGGGTTATGAGGGAGCAGTTCTTC
CASSQSYYGGVMREQFF
>few|TRBD2|TRBV20-1|TRBJ2-1
TGCAGTGCCGGGACTAGCGGGAGGGGGAGGAATGAGCAGTTCTTC
CSAGTSGRGRNEQFF
>many|-|TRBV19|TRBJ1-3
TGTGCCAGTAGTAACCCATTATACTCTGGAAACACCATATATTTT
CASSNPLYSGNTIYF
>many|TRBD1|TRBV18|TRBJ2-3
TGTGCCAGCTCAAACCTACAGGGGGCTGGCACAGATACGCAGTATTTT
CASSNLQGAGTDTQYF
>many|-|TRBV24-1|TRBJ2-1
TGTGCCACCAGTGATGTGACTACCCTGGCGAATGAGCAGTTCTTC
CATSDVTTLANEQFF
>many|-|TRBV12-3/TRBV12-4|TRBJ2-2
TGTGCCAGCAGTTTAATACAGGGAGGCGCCGGGGAGCTGTTTTTT
CASSLIQGGAGELFF
>many|-|TRBV6-1|TRBJ2-1
TGTGCCAGCAGTCAGGACACGGGCAATGAGCAGTTCTTC
CASSQDTGNEQFF
>medium-sized|-|TRBV10-3|TRBJ1-3
TGTGCCATCAGGGAGGCATCTGGAAACACCATATATTTT
CAIREASGNTIYF
>many|-|TRBV12-3/TRBV12-4|TRBJ2-3
TGTGCCAGCAGTTTTGTGGCGGTCACAGATACGCAGTATTTT
CASSFVAVTDTQYF
>many|TRBD1|TRBV20-1|TRBJ1-1
TGCAGTCCGACGTCAGGGGGCGCGGGCCAGAACACTGAAGCTTTCTTT
CSPTSGGAGQNTEAFF
>many|-|TRBV9|TRBJ2-1
TGTGCCAGCAGCTCCCCGACTACCCGTAATGAGCAGTTCTTC
CASSSPTTRNEQFF
>few|-|TRBV20-1|TRBJ1-1
TGCAGTGCTCGATCTTATCAGAACACTGAAGCTTTCTTT
CSARSYQNTEAFF
>many|TRBD2|TRBV7-9|TRBJ2-3
TGTGCCAGCAGCCCGGGGACTAGCGGGAGGACAGATACGCAGTATTTT
CASSPGTSGRTDTQYF
>-|TRBD1|TRBV7-9|TRBJ2-3
TGTGCCAGCAGATCGGACAGGGGGGCAGATACGCAGTATTTT
CASRSDRGADTQYF
>-|TRBD2|TRBV20-1|TRBJ2-2
TGCAGTGCGGCAGGGTCGACTAGCGGGATCGCGAACACCGGGGAGCTGTTTTTT
CSAAGSTSGIANTGELFF
>many|TRBD1|TRBV5-6|TRBJ1-2
TGTGCCAGCAGCTTGGGACAGGGGGTGTATGGCTACACCTTC
CASSLGQGVYGYTF
>many|-|TRBV3-1|TRBJ2-3
TGTGCCAGCAGCTATGATCGCACAGATACGCAGTATTTT
CASSYDRTDTQYF
>many|-|TRBV29-1|TRBJ2-1
TGCAGCGTTGGGGTGTGGGCGGGAATGGGTGAGCAGTTCTTC
CSVGVWAGMGEQFF
>-|TRBD2|TRBV4-1|TRBJ2-5
TGCGCCAGCAGCCAAGATAAAGTGCGGGGGCAAGAGACCCAGTACTTC
CASSQDKVRGQETQYF
>few|-|TRBV7-9|TRBJ1-6
TGTGCCAGCAGCCCCGAAGGGGGAAACTCACCCCTCCACTTT
CASSPEGGNSPLHF
>many|-|TRBV20-1|TRBJ1-1
TGCAGTGCTAAAGAACAGGACCGGGTGGGCACTGAAGCTTTCTTT
CSAKEQDRVGTEAFF
>many|-|TRBV20-1|TRBJ1-5
TGCAGTGCTAGAGATCCGACGGGCCCGGCGGGTCAGCCCCAGCATTTT
CSARDPTGPAGQPQHF
>many|-|TRBV18|TRBJ1-5
TGTGCCAGCTCACCATCCCGGGGTAGCAATCAGCCCCAGCATTTT
CASSPSRGSNQPQHF
>many|-|TRBV28|TRBJ1-1
TGTGCCAGCAGTCGAAGGCCGGCCCATGAAGCTTTCTTT
CASSRRPAHEAFF